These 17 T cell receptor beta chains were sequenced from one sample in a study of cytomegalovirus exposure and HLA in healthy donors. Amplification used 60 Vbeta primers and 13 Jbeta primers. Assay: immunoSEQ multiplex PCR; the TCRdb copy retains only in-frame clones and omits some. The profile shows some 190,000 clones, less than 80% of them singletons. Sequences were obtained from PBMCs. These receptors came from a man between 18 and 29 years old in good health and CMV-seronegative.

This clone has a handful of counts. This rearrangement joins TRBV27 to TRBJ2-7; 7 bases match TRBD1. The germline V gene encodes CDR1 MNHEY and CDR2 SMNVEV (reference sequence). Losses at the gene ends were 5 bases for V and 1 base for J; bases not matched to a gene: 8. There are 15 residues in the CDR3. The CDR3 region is CASSRRGQVSYEQYF. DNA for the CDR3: TGTGCCAGCAGTCGGCGAGGACAGGTGTCCTACGAGCAGTACTTC.

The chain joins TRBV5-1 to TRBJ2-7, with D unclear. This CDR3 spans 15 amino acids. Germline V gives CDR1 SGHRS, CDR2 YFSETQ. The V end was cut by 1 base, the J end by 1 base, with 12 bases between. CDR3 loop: CASSLFAGVSYEQYF. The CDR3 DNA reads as TGCGCCAGCAGCTTGTTTGCAGGTGTATCCTACGAGCAGTACTTC.

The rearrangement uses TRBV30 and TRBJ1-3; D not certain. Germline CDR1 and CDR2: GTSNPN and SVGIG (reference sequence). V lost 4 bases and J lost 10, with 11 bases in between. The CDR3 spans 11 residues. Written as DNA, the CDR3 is TGTGCCTGGACCCGGGAGCGGACCATATATTTT. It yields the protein CAWTRERTIYF.

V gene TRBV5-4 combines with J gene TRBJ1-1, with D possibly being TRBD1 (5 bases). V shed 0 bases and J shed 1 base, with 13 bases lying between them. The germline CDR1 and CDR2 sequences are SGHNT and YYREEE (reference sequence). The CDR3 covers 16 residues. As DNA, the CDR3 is TGTGCCAGCAGCTTGGCTTTTCCAGGGCCGAACACTGAAGCTTTCTTT. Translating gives CASSLAFPGPNTEAFF.

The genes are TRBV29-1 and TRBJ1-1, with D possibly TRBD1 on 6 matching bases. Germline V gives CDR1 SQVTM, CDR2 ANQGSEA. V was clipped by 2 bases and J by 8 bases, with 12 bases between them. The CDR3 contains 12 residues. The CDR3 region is CSVELRGVEAFF. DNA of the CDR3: TGCAGCGTTGAACTCAGGGGAGTAGAAGCTTTCTTT. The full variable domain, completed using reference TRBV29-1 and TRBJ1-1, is SAVISQKPSRDICQRGTSLTIQCQVDSQVTMMFWYRQQPGQSLTLIATANQGSEATYESGFVIDKFPISRPNLTFSTLTVSNMSPEDSSIYLCSVELRGVEAFFGQGTRLTVV.

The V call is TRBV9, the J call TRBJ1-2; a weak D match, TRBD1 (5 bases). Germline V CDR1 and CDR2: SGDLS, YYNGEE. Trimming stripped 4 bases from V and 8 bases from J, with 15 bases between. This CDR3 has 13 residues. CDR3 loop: CASSPRGWDGYTF. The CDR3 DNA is TGTGCCAGCAGCCCCCGGGGGTGGGACGGCTACACCTTC.

The CDR3 loop is CASSWTSGVSANTGELFF. CDR3 bases: TGTGCCAGCAGTTGGACTAGCGGAGTATCCGCGAACACCGGGGAGCTGTTTTTT. V and J are TRBV7-9 and TRBJ2-2; 10 nucleotides agree with TRBD2. Germline V gives CDR1 SEHNR, CDR2 FQNEAQ (reference sequence). The CDR3 is made up of 18 amino acids. After removal of 6 bases from V and 0 bases from J, the junction contained 10 bases not matched to a gene.

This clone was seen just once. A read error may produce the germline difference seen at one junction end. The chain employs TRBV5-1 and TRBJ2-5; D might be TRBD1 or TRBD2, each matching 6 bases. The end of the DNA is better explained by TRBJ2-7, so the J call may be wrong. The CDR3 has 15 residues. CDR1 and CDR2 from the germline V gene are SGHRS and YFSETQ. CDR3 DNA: TGCGCCAGCACCTTGGGGGGCGGGATAACCTACGAGCAGTACTTC. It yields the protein CASTLGGGITYEQYF.

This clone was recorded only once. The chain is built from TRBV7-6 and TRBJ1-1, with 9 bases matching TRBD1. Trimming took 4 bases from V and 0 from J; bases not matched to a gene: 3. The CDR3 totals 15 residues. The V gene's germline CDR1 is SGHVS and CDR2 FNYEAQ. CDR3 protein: CASSSGQGMNTEAFF. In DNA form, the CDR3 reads TGTGCCAGCAGCTCAGGACAGGGGATGAACACTGAAGCTTTCTTT. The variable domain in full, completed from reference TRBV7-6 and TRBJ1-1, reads GAGVSQSPRYKVTKRGQDVALRCDPISGHVSLYWYRQALGQGPEFLTYFNYEAQQDKSGLPNDRFSAERPEGSISTLTIQRTEQRDSAMYRCASSSGQGMNTEAFFGQGTRLTVV.

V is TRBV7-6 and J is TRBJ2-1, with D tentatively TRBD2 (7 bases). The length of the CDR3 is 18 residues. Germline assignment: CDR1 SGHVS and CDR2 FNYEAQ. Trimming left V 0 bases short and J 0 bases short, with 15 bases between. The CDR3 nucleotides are TGTGCCAGCAGCTTAGCGGACCGGGGGGCGCGCTCCTACAATGAGCAGTTCTTC. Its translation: CASSLADRGARSYNEQFF.

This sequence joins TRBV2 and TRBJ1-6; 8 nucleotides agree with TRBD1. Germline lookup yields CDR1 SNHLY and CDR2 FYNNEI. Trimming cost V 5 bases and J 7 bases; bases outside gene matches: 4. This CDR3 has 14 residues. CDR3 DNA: TGTGCCAGCAGTTTAGACAGGGGCAATTCACCCCTCCACTTT. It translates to CASSLDRGNSPLHF.

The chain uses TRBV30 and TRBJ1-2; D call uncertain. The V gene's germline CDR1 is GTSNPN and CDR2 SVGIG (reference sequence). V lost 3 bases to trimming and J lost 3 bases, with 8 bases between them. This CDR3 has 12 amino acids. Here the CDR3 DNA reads TGTGCCTGGAGGGGGAGGGACTATGGCTACACCTTC. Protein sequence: CAWRGRDYGYTF.

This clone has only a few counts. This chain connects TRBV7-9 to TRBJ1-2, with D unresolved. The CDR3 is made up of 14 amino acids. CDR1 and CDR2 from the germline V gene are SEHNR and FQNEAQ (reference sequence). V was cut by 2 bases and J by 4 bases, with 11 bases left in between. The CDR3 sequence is CASSLFGGSYGYTF. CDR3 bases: TGTGCCAGCAGCTTATTCGGCGGATCCTATGGCTACACCTTC. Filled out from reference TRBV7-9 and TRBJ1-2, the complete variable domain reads DTGVSQNPRHKITKRGQNVTFRCDPISEHNRLYWYRQTLGQGPEFLTYFQNEAQLEKSRLLSDRFSAERPKGSFSTLEIQRTEQGDSAMYLCASSLFGGSYGYTFGSGTRLTVV.

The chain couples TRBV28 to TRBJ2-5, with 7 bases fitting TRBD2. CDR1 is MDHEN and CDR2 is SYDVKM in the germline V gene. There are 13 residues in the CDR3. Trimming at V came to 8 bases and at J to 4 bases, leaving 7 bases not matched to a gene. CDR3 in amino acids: CASFSGGRETQYF. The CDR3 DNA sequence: TGTGCCAGCTTCTCCGGGGGGAGAGAGACCCAGTACTTC.

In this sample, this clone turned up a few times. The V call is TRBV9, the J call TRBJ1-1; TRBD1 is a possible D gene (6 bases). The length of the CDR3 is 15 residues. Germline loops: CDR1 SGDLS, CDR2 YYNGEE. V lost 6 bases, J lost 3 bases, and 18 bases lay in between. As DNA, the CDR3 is TGTGCCAGCAACCTCCTCACAGGGACGTACACTGAAGCTTTCTTT. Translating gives CASNLLTGTYTEAFF.

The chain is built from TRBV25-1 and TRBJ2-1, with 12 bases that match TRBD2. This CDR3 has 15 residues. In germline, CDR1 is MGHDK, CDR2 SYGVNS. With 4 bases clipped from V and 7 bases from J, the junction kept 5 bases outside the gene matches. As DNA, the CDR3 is TGTGCCAGCAGTGCCCCGCTAGCGGGGGGGAATGAGCAGTTCTTC. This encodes CASSAPLAGGNEQFF.

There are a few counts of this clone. CDR3 in DNA: TGTGCCTGGAGTGGGGACAGGTACGAGCAGTACTTC. Encoded protein: CAWSGDRYEQYF. The V call is TRBV30, the J call TRBJ2-7; 8 nucleotides align to TRBD1. The CDR3 runs 12 residues. With 1 base clipped from V and 4 bases from J, the junction kept 0 bases outside the gene matches. Germline V CDR1 and CDR2: GTSNPN, SVGIG (reference sequence).